The 4 T cell receptor beta chains reported below all come from one sample, sequenced in a study of blood T cells in healthy people across ages. A second PCR, run for about 6 to 11 cycles, used a sample-barcoded 5' primer plus a J-beta primer mix. TCRdb processed the 5' RACE reads anew with MiXCR; each CDR3 protein has one entry. The table has 450,000 to 700,000 distinct CDR3 sequences, 27% seen once; the top ten hold about a fifth. Input material: blood. These receptors originate from a woman in her seventies in good health.

This clonotype has more than one count but fewer than ten. Since no conserved phenylalanine or tryptophan closes the CDR3, a read error is the likely cause. This chain uses TRBV6-2 or TRBV6-3 with TRBJ1-5; TRBD1 matches at 10 bases. CDR3 length equals 14 residues. Germline-derived CDR1 and CDR2 are MNHEY and SVGEGT. The V gene end was trimmed by 6 bases and the J gene end by 5 bases; junction bases not matched to a gene: 4. The chain's CDR3 is CASRKTGGYQPQHL. The DNA of the CDR3 is TGTGCCAGCAGGAAGACAGGGGGCTATCAGCCCCAGCATCTT.

This clonotype was detected ten times or more. The chain carries TRBV7-3 and TRBJ2-1; D is possibly TRBD2 (6 bases). Trimming removed 3 bases at V and 4 bases at J, with 13 bases between. The CDR3 totals 15 residues. Germline-derived CDR1 and CDR2 are SGHTA and FQGTGA. CDR3 sequence (DNA): TGTGCCAGCAGCTTTGTGGGGGGTCCTTACAATGAGCAGTTCTTC. Encoded protein: CASSFVGGPYNEQFF. The full variable domain, rest sourced from reference TRBV7-3 and TRBJ2-1, is GAGVSQTPSNKVTEKGKYVELRCDPISGHTALYWYRQSLGQGPEFLIYFQGTGAADDSGLPNDRFFAVRPEGSVSTLKIQRTERGDSAVYLCASSFVGGPYNEQFFGPGTRLTVL.

This chain links TRBV5-5 with TRBJ2-3; 9 bases line up with TRBD2. Germline CDR1 SGHKS, CDR2 YYEKEE (reference sequence). V gave up 4 bases and J gave up 3 bases; unmatched junction bases: 9. There are 16 residues in the CDR3. CDR3 sequence: CASSIRGGAITDTQYF. CDR3 DNA sequence: TGTGCCAGCAGCATACGCGGGGGGGCCATTACAGATACGCAGTATTTT.

This clonotype appeared a few times. This chain links TRBV20-1 with TRBJ1-6; D may be TRBD1 (5 bases). The germline CDR1 and CDR2 sequences are DFQATT and SNEGSKA (reference sequence). CDR3 length: 15 residues. V was pared by 7 bases and J by 0 bases, with 13 bases between. The DNA of the CDR3 is TGCAGTGTGGGACTACTGAGCTCCTATAATTCACCCCTCCACTTT. Amino acids: CSVGLLSSYNSPLHF.